This T cell receptor beta chain came from a study of blood T cell repertoires in COVID-19. About the research overall: The United States, Italy and Spain supplied acute and convalescent COVID-19 samples. In each case, the material was cDNA or gDNA derived from T cells, B-cell-depleted T cells, or PBMCs.

This table comes from immunoSEQ multiplex PCR, and its TCRdb copy is limited to in-frame clones, with some not included. Here the sample spans about 150,000 clones, about 88% being singletons. The sample comprised PBMCs or T cells enriched from blood (not recorded which). The clonotype originates from a man aged 45 to 65 who had recovered from COVID-19.

Here the CDR3 reads CATSRERGGTDTQYF. The CDR3 DNA follows: TGTGCCACCAGCAGGGAGCGGGGGGGAACAGATACGCAGTATTTT. The chain has TRBV15 and TRBJ2-3; TRBD2 matches at 10 bases. Trimming at V came to 3 bases and at J to 3 bases, leaving 3 bases not matched to a gene. Germline-derived CDR1 and CDR2 are LNHNV and YYDKDF (reference sequence). This CDR3 region has 15 residues. The entire variable domain, with the rest obtained from reference TRBV15 and TRBJ2-3, is as follows: DAMVIQNPRYQVTQFGKPVTLSCSQTLNHNVMYWYQQKSSQAPKLLFHYYDKDFNNEADTPDNFQSRRPNTSFCFLDIRSPGLGDTAMYLCATSRERGGTDTQYFGPGTRLTVL.